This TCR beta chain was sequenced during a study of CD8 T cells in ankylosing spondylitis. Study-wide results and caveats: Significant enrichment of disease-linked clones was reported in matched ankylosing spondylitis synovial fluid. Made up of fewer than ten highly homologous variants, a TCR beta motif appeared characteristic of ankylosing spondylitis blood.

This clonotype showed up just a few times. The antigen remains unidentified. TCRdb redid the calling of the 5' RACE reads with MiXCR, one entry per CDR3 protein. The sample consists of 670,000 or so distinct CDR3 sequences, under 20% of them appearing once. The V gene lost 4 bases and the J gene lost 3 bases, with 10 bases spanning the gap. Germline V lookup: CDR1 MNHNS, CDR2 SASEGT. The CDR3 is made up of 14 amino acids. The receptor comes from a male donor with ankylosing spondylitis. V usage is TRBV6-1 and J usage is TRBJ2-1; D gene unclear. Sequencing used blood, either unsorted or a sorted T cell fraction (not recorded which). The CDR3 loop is CASSGRMDYNEQFF. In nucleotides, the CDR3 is TGTGCCAGCAGTGGTCGGATGGACTACAATGAGCAGTTCTTC.